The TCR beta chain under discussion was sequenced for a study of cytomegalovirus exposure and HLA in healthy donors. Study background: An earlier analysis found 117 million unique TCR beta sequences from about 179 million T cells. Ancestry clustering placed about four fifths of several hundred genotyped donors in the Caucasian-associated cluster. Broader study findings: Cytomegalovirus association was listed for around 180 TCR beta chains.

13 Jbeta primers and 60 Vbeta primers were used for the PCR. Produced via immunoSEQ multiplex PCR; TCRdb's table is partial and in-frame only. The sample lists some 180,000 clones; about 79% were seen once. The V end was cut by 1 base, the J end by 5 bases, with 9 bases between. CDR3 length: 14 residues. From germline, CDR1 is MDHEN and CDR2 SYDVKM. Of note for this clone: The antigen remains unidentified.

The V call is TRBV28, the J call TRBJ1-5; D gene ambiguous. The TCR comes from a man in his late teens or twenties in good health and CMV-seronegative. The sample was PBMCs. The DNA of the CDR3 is TGTGCCAGCAGTTTATCCGGTGAACATCAGCCCCAGCATTTT. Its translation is CASSLSGEHQPQHF.